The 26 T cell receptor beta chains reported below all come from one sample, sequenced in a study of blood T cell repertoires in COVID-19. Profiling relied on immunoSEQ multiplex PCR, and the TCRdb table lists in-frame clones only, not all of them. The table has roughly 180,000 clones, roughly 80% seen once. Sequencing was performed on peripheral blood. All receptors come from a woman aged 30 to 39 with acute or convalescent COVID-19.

The CDR3 DNA follows: TGTGCCAGCAGTGATTTAACAGGTCTATTCAATCAGCCCCAGCATTTT. It is translated as CASSDLTGLFNQPQHF. The gene calls are TRBV2 and TRBJ1-5; TRBD1 is a possible D gene (5 bases). The V and J ends lost 3 bases and 3 bases respectively, with 15 bases between them. The length of the CDR3 is 16 residues. CDR1 and CDR2 (germline): SNHLY, FYNNEI.

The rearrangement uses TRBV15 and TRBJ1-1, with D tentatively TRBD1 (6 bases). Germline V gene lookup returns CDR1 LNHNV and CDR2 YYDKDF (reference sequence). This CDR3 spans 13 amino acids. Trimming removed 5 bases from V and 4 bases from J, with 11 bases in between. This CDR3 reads CATSGPDSTEAFF. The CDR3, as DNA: TGTGCCACCAGCGGTCCGGACAGCACTGAAGCTTTCTTT.

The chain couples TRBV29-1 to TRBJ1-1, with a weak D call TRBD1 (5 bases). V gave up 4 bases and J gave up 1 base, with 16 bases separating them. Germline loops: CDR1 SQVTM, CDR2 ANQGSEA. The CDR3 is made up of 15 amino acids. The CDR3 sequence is CSVVFGRVGNTEAFF. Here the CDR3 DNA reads TGCAGCGTTGTTTTCGGCAGGGTTGGGAACACTGAAGCTTTCTTT.

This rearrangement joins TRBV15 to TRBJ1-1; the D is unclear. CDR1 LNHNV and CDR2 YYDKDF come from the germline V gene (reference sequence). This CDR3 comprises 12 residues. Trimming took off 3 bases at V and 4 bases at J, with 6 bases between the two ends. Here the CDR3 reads CATSRRGTEAFF. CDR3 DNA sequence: TGTGCCACCAGCAGGCGGGGCACTGAAGCTTTCTTT.

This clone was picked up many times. The CDR3 sequence: CASSFHGGSNQPQHF. The CDR3 DNA sequence: TGTGCCAGCAGTTTCCACGGGGGGAGCAATCAGCCCCAGCATTTT. The genes are TRBV6-2 or TRBV6-3 and TRBJ1-5; weak D call: TRBD1 (5 bases). Trimming removed 4 bases from V and 1 base from J, with 11 bases in between. This CDR3 is 15 amino acids long. Germline V lookup: CDR1 MNHEY, CDR2 SVGEGT.

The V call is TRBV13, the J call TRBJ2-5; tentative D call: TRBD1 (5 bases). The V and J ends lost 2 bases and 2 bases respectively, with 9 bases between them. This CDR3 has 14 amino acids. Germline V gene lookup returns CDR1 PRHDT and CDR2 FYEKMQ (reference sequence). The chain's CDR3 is CASSLRQIQETQYF. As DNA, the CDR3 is TGTGCCAGCAGCTTACGACAGATACAAGAGACCCAGTACTTC.

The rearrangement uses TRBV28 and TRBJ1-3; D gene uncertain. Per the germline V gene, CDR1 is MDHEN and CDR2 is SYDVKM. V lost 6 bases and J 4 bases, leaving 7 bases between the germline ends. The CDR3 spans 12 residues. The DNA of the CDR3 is TGTGCCAGCAGCCCCTTAGGAAACACCATATATTTT. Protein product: CASSPLGNTIYF. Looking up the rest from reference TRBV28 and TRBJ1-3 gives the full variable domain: DVKVTQSSRYLVKRTGEKVFLECVQDMDHENMFWYRQDPGLGLRLIYFSYDVKMKEKGDIPEGYSVSREKKERFSLILESASTNQTSMYLCASSPLGNTIYFGEGSWLTVV.

The CDR3 spells CASSPAGNYEQYF. CDR3 DNA: TGTGCCAGCTCACCCGCGGGGAACTACGAGCAGTACTTC. The chain combines TRBV18 with TRBJ2-7; possible D gene TRBD2, 6 bases. The V end lost 3 bases, the J end lost 3 bases, and 9 bases lay between the germline ends. The CDR3 spans 13 residues. Germline CDR1 KGHSH, CDR2 LQKENI.

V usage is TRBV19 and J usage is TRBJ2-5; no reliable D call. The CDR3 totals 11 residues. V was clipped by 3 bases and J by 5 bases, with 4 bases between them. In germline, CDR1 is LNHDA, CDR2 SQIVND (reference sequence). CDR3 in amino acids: CASSIRETQYF. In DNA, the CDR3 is TGTGCCAGTAGTATCCGGGAGACCCAGTACTTC.

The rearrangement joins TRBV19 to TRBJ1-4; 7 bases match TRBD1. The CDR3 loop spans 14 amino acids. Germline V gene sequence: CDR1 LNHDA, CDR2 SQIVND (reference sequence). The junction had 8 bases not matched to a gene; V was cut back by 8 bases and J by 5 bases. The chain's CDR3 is CASGTGQLNEKLFF. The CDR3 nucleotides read TGTGCCAGTGGAACGGGACAGTTGAATGAAAAACTGTTTTTT.

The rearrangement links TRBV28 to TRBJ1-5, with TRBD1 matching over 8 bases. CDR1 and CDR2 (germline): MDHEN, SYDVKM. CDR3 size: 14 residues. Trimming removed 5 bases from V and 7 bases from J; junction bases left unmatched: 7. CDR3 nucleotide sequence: TGTGCCAGCAGTCGGGGACAGGCGATGCAGCCCCAGCATTTT. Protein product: CASSRGQAMQPQHF. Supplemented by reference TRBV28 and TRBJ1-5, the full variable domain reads DVKVTQSSRYLVKRTGEKVFLECVQDMDHENMFWYRQDPGLGLRLIYFSYDVKMKEKGDIPEGYSVSREKKERFSLILESASTNQTSMYLCASSRGQAMQPQHFGDGTRLSIL.

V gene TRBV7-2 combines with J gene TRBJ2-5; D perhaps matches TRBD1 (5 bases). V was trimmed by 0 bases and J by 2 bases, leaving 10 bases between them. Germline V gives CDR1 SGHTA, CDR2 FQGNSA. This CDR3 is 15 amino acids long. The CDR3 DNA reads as TGTGCCAGCAGCTTAGCCAGGGCGGCACAAGAGACCCAGTACTTC. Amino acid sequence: CASSLARAAQETQYF.

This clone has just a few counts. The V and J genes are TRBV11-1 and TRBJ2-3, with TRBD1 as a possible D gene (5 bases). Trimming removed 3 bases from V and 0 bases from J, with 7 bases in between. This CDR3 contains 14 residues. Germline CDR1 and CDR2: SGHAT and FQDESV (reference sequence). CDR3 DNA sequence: TGTGCCAGCAGCTTTTACAGGAGCACAGATACGCAGTATTTT. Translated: CASSFYRSTDTQYF.

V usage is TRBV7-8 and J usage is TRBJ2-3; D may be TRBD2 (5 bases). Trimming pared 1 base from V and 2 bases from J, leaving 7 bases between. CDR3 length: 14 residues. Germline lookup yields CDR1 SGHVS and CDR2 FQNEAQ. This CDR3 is CASSLVRDTDTQYF. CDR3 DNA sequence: TGTGCCAGCAGCTTAGTCCGGGACACAGATACGCAGTATTTT.

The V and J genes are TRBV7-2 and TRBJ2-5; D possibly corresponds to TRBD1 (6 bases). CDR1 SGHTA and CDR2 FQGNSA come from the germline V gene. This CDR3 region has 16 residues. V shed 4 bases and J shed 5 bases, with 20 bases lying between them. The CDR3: CASSSQGWGPGETQYF. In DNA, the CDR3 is TGTGCCAGCAGCTCACAGGGTTGGGGGCCTGGTGAGACCCAGTACTTC.

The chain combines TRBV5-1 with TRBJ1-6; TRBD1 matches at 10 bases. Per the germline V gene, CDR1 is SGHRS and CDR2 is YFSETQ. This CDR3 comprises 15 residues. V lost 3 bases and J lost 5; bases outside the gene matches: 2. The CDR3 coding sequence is TGCGCCAGCAGCTCCGGGACAGGGGATAATTCACCCCTCCACTTT. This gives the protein CASSSGTGDNSPLHF.

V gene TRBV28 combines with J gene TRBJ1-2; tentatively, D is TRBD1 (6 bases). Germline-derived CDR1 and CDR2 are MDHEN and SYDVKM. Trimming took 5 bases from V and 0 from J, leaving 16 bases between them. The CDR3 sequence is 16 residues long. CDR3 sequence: CASSPPLRTANYGYTF. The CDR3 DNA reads TGTGCCAGCAGTCCTCCTCTTAGGACAGCTAACTATGGCTACACCTTC.

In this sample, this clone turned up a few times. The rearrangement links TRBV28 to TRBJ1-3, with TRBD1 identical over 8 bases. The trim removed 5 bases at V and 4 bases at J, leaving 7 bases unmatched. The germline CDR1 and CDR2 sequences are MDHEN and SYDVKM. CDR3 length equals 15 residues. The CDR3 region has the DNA TGTGCCAGCAGTCTGACAGGGGTACGGGGAAACACCATATATTTT. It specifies CASSLTGVRGNTIYF.

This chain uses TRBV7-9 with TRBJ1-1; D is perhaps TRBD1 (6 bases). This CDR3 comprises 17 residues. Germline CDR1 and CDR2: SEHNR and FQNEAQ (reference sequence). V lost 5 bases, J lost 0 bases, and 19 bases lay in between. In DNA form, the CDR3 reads TGTGCCAGCAGCAAAGGGGGTCAGGGCATGATGAACACTGAAGCTTTCTTT. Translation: CASSKGGQGMMNTEAFF.

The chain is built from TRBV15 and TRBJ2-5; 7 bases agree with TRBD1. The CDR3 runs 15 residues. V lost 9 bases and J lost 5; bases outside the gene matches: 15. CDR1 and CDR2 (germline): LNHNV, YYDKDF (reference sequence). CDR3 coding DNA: TGTGCCACAGCAAAAGGGGACAGTCGAGGGGAGACCCAGTACTTC. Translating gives CATAKGDSRGETQYF.

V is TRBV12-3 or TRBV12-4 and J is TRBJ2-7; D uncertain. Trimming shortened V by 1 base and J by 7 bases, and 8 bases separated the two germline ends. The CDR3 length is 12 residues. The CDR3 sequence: CASSLGRREQYF. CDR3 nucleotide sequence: TGTGCCAGCAGTTTAGGGCGGAGAGAGCAGTACTTC.

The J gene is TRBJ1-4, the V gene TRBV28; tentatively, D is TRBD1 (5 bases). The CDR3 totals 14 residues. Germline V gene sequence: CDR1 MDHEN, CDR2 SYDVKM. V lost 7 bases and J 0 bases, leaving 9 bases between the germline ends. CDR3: CASKSGSTNEKLFF. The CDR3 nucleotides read TGTGCCAGCAAATCAGGGTCAACTAATGAAAAACTGTTTTTT.

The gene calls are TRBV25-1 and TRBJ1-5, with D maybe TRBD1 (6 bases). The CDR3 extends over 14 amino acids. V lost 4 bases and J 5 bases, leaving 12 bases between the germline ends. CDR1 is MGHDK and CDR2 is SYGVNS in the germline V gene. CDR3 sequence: CASSASGDHQPQHF. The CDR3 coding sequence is TGTGCCAGCAGTGCCTCAGGGGATCATCAGCCCCAGCATTTT.

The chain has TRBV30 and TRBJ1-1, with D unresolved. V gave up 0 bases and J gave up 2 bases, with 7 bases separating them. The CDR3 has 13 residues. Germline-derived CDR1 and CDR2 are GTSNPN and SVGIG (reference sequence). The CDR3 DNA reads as TGTGCCTGGAGTGTATCGAGTAACACTGAAGCTTTCTTT. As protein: CAWSVSSNTEAFF.

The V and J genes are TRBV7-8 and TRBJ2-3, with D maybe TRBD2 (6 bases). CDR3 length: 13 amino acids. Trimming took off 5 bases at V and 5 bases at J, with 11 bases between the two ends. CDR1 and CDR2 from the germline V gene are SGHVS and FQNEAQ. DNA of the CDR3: TGTGCCAGCAGCCGGGGGAGCCGAGATACGCAGTATTTT. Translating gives CASSRGSRDTQYF. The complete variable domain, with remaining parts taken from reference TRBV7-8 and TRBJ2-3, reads GAGVSQSPRYKVAKRGQDVALRCDPISGHVSLFWYQQALGQGPEFLTYFQNEAQLDKSGLPSDRFFAERPEGSVSTLKIQRTQQEDSAVYLCASSRGSRDTQYFGPGTRLTVL.

The CDR3 here is CASSTGPGQETQYF. CDR3 sequence (DNA): TGTGCCAGCAGTACAGGGCCCGGCCAAGAGACCCAGTACTTC. This chain links TRBV7-3 with TRBJ2-5, with D maybe TRBD1 (6 bases). Germline V gives CDR1 SGHTA, CDR2 FQGTGA. This CDR3 is 14 amino acids long. Trimming removed 6 bases from V and 1 base from J, with 12 bases in between.